This TCR beta chain was retrieved from a study of identical twins. Study conclusions and caveats: Conclusions rested on cross-sectional statistics rather than following the same donors. Beta out-of-frame sequences showed weaker excess twin sharing.

To note about this clonotype: As yet, its antigen is unknown.

Germline CDR1 and CDR2: SQVTM and ANQGSEA. The trim removed 8 bases at V and 7 bases at J, leaving 17 bases unmatched. This CDR3 contains 14 residues. Unique molecular identifiers were present on the cDNA, which also gained a universal primer site by template switching. TCRdb recomputed calls from the 5' RACE reads with MiXCR, one row per CDR3 protein. The sample has around 1.7 million distinct CDR3 sequences; under 35% are singletons. This clonotype was sampled from a newborn girl in good health. Sequenced sample: cord blood. This sequence joins TRBV29-1 and TRBJ2-7; 7 positions agree with TRBD2. In nucleotides, the CDR3 is TGCAGCCCCCGGGGCGGGAGTAACCACAATGAGCAGTACTTC. Translating gives CSPRGGSNHNEQYF.